These 11 T cell receptor beta chains share one sample of origin, sequenced in a study of shared clonotypes between healthy human individuals (dated by TCRdb to 2018 to 2020). Library preparation was by the immunoSEQ multiplex PCR assay. Here the immuneACCESS table is served through TCRdb, limited to in-frame sequences with V and J called. Missing clones are a known gap in these copies; in checked studies unresolved V genes cover under half, and the rest lacks a known reason. The sample has around 700,000 clones on record, more than 70% of them singletons. The top ten clones comprise under 2% of the sample. Sequencing was done on a sample of memory CD4+ T cells sorted from blood. What this sample's cell subset or site label stands for: CD45RA-negative fraction. These receptor sequences come from a woman in her 30s in good health.

The chain couples TRBV27 to TRBJ2-7; the D call may be TRBD1 or TRBD2 (7 bases each). The CDR3 runs to 14 residues. The V gene's germline CDR1 is MNHEY and CDR2 SMNVEV (reference sequence). V lost 8 bases, J lost 5 bases, and 19 bases lay in between. The CDR3 sequence: CASWSYRGGNEQYF. CDR3 nucleotide sequence: TGTGCCAGCTGGTCTTACAGGGGAGGGAACGAGCAGTACTTC.

The rearrangement uses TRBV19 and TRBJ1-1; TRBD1 is a possible D gene (6 bases). The CDR3 is 16 amino acids. Per the germline V gene, CDR1 is LNHDA and CDR2 is SQIVND (reference sequence). V dropped 0 bases and J dropped 6 bases, with 17 bases sitting between them. The CDR3 DNA reads as TGTGCCAGTAGTATAGACCTCAGGGGAGGTATGGCTGAAGCTTTCTTT. Protein product: CASSIDLRGGMAEAFF.

V usage is TRBV27 and J usage is TRBJ2-3; 8 bases agree with TRBD2. J lost 3 bases, V lost 3 bases, and 11 bases had no gene match. Germline CDR1 and CDR2: MNHEY and SMNVEV (reference sequence). The length of the CDR3 is 17 residues. The CDR3 protein is CASSFLPSGSGTDTQYF. CDR3 DNA: TGTGCCAGCAGTTTCCTCCCCAGCGGGAGCGGGACAGATACGCAGTATTTT.

The chain couples TRBV19 to TRBJ1-2; 8 bases are shared with TRBD1. Germline CDR1 and CDR2: LNHDA and SQIVND (reference sequence). J was trimmed by 8 bases and V by 3 bases; bases with no gene match: 5. The CDR3 has 13 residues. This chain's CDR3 is CASSIRTGNGYTF. DNA of the CDR3: TGTGCCAGTAGTATTCGGACAGGGAACGGCTACACCTTC.

The chain is built from TRBV5-8 and TRBJ2-4; D may be TRBD1 (6 bases). The germline V and J ends were trimmed by 2 bases and 1 base, with 7 bases remaining between them. This CDR3 is 14 amino acids long. CDR1 SGHTS and CDR2 YDEGEE come from the germline V gene. The CDR3 coding sequence is TGTGCCAGCAGCTTTAGGGGGGCCAAAAACATTCAGTACTTC. This translates into CASSFRGAKNIQYF.

This chain uses TRBV29-1 with TRBJ2-3, with D possibly matching TRBD2 (6 bases). The V gene's germline CDR1 is SQVTM and CDR2 ANQGSEA. V gave up 4 bases and J gave up 0 bases, with 11 bases separating them. There are 14 residues in the CDR3. The chain's CDR3 is CSVGGLTSTDTQYF. The CDR3 DNA reads TGCAGCGTTGGCGGACTAACTAGCACAGATACGCAGTATTTT.

This clone was seen only a few times. The rearrangement links TRBV28 to TRBJ2-6; 14 nucleotides agree with TRBD2. The germline CDR1 and CDR2 sequences are MDHEN and SYDVKM. The V and J ends lost 6 bases and 3 bases, in that order; junction bases with no gene match: 7. The CDR3 contains 18 residues. The DNA of the CDR3 is TGTGCCAGCAGGGGGACTAGCGGGAGTCTGAGTGGGGCCAACGTCCTGACTTTC. Its protein product is CASRGTSGSLSGANVLTF.

This clone was observed a single time. The J gene is TRBJ2-7, the V gene TRBV7-2; D ambiguous. CDR3 length: 14 amino acids. CDR1 SGHTA and CDR2 FQGNSA come from the germline V gene. Trimming pared 3 bases from V and 0 bases from J, leaving 9 bases between. CDR3 in DNA: TGTGCCAGCAGCTTGACAAGTTACTCCTACGAGCAGTACTTC. This encodes CASSLTSYSYEQYF.

The chain uses TRBV5-6 and TRBJ1-1; D is possibly TRBD1 (5 bases). Germline CDR1 SGHDT, CDR2 YYEEEE. With 1 base removed from V and 4 bases from J, the gap between germline ends came to 8 bases. The CDR3 spans 13 residues. CDR3 sequence reads: CASSLRRGTEAFF. The CDR3 DNA reads as TGTGCCAGCAGCTTGAGAAGGGGCACTGAAGCTTTCTTT. The variable domain in full, completed from reference TRBV5-6 and TRBJ1-1, reads DAGVTQSPTHLIKTRGQQVTLRCSPKSGHDTVSWYQQALGQGPQFIFQYYEEEERQRGNFPDRFSGHQFPNYSSELNVNALLLGDSALYLCASSLRRGTEAFFGQGTRLTVV.

This chain joins TRBV4-1 and TRBJ2-1; D might be TRBD2 (7 bases). The ends were cut back, 4 bases at V and 4 bases at J, with 14 bases in the middle. The CDR3 runs to 15 residues. Germline-derived CDR1 and CDR2 are MGHRA and YSYEKL. The CDR3 protein is CASSRGGGGYNEQFF. The CDR3 nucleotides are TGCGCCAGCAGCCGGGGGGGCGGAGGGTACAATGAGCAGTTCTTC.

The rearrangement links TRBV27 to TRBJ2-1; the match to TRBD2 covers 9 bases. The CDR3 runs to 17 residues. After removal of 6 bases from V and 7 bases from J, the junction contained 16 bases not matched to a gene. Germline values: CDR1 MNHEY, CDR2 SMNVEV (reference sequence). CDR3: CASSRSSYSGSVNEQFF. The CDR3 region has the DNA TGTGCCAGCAGCCGCTCGTCTTATAGCGGGAGTGTTAATGAGCAGTTCTTC.